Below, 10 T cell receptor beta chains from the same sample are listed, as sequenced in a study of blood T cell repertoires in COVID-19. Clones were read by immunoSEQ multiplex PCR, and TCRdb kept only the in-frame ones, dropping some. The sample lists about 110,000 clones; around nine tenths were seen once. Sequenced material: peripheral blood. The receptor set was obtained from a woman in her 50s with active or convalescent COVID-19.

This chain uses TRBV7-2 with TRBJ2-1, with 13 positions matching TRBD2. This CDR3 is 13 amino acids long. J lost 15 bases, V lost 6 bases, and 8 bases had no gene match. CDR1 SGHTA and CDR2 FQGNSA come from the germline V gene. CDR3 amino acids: CASSKITSGRGFF. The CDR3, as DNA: TGTGCCAGCAGTAAGATCACTAGCGGGAGGGGGTTCTTC.

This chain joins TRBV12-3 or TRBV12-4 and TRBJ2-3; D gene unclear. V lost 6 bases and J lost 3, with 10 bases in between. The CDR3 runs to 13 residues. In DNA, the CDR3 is TGTGCCAGCAGCCCGAGAGCTACAGATACGCAGTATTTT. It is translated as CASSPRATDTQYF.

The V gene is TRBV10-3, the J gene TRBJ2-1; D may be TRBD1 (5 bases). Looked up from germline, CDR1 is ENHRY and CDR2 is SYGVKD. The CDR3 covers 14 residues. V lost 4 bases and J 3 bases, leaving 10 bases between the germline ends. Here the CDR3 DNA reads TGTGCCATCAGTGGACAGACATTCTACAATGAGCAGTTCTTC. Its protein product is CAISGQTFYNEQFF.

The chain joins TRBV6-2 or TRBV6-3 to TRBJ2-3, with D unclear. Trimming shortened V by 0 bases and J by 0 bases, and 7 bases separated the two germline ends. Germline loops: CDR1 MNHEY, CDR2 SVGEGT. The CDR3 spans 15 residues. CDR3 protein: CASSYSPTSTDTQYF. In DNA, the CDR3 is TGTGCCAGCAGTTACTCGCCTACTAGCACAGATACGCAGTATTTT.

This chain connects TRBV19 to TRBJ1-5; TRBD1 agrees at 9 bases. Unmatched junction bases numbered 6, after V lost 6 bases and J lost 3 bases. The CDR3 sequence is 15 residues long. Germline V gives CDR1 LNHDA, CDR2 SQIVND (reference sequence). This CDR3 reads CASRTGTGFNQPQHF. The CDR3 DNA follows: TGTGCCAGTAGAACCGGGACAGGGTTCAATCAGCCCCAGCATTTT.

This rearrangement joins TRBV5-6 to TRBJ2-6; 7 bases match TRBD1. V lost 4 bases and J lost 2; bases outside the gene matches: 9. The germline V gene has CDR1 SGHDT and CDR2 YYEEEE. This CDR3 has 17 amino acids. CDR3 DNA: TGTGCCAGCAGCGCCATCGACAGGGAGCCTGGGGCCAACGTCCTGACTTTC. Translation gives CASSAIDREPGANVLTF.

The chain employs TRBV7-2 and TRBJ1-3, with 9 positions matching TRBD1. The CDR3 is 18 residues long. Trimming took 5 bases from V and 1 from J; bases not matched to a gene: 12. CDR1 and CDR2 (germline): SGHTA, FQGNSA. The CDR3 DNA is TGTGCCAGCAGCCACCCTCGGGGACAGGGTCGGTCTGGAAACACCATATATTTT. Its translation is CASSHPRGQGRSGNTIYF. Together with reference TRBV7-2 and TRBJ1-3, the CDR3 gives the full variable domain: GAGVSQSPSNKVTEKGKDVELRCDPISGHTALYWYRQSLGQGLEFLIYFQGNSAPDKSGLPSDRFSAERTGGSVSTLTIQRTQQEDSAVYLCASSHPRGQGRSGNTIYFGEGSWLTVV.

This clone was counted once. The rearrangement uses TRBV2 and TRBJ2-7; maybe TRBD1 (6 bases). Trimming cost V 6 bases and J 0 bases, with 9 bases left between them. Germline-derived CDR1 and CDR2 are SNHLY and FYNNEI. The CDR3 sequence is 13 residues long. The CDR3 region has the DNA TGTGCCAGCAGAACAGGGAGCTCCTACGAGCAGTACTTC. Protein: CASRTGSSYEQYF. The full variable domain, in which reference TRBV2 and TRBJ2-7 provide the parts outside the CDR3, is EPEVTQTPSHQVTQMGQEVILRCVPISNHLYFYWYRQILGQKVEFLVSFYNNEISEKSEIFDDQFSVERPDGSNFTLKIRSTKLEDSAMYFCASRTGSSYEQYFGPGTRLTVT.

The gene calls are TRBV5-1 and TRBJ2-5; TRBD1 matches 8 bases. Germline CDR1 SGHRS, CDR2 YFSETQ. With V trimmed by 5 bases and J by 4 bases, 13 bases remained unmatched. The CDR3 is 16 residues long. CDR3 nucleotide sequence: TGCGCCAGCAGACCTATTGGACAGGGACTTGGAGAGACCCAGTACTTC. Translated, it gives CASRPIGQGLGETQYF.

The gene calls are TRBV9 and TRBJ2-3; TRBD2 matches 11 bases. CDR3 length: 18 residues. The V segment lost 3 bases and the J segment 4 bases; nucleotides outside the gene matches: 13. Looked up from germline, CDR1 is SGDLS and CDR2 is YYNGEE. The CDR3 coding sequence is TGTGCCAGCAGCGCCACCATCGCAACTAGCGGGAGAGCAGATACGCAGTATTTT. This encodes CASSATIATSGRADTQYF.